The 23 T cell receptor beta chains in this list originate from one sample, sequenced in a study of beta chain features in type 1 diabetes. cDNA synthesis used the whole RNA isolate, giving expressed TCRB sequences. The assay was immunoSEQ multiplex PCR, and TCRdb's table has in-frame clones only and misses some. In the table there are 310,000 or so clones, 8% of which are singletons. Sequencing input: central memory CD4+ T cells from blood. The receptors here all came from a woman aged 18-29 years in good health.

V is TRBV29-1 and J is TRBJ2-1; D uncertain. The CDR3 has 12 amino acids. Germline assignment: CDR1 SQVTM and CDR2 ANQGSEA. Between the trimmed V and J ends, which lost 1 base and 9 bases, there was a span of 10 bases. CDR3 amino acids: CSVEGLGTEQFF. For the CDR3, the DNA is TGCAGCGTTGAAGGGCTAGGAACTGAGCAGTTCTTC.

This clone turned up a few times. The chain is built from TRBV5-1 and TRBJ1-5; no definite D call. Germline V gives CDR1 SGHRS, CDR2 YFSETQ. This CDR3 spans 13 amino acids. V lost 0 bases and J lost 5, with 6 bases in between. The CDR3 loop is CASSLGADQPQHF. Written as DNA, the CDR3 is TGCGCCAGCAGCTTGGGGGCAGATCAGCCCCAGCATTTT.

V usage is TRBV4-1 and J usage is TRBJ1-5, with a possible D match to TRBD1 (5 bases). Germline V CDR1 and CDR2: MGHRA, YSYEKL. Trimming cost V 0 bases and J 7 bases, with 13 bases left between them. This CDR3 spans 15 amino acids. The CDR3 is CASSQDQGPGQPQHF. The CDR3 bases are TGCGCCAGCAGCCAAGATCAGGGTCCAGGGCAGCCCCAGCATTTT.

In DNA form, the CDR3 reads TGTGCCAGCATGAACTACGAGCAGTACTTC. It yields the protein CASMNYEQYF. The chain uses TRBV7-8 and TRBJ2-7; D is unclear. V lost 7 bases to trimming and J lost 3 bases, with 4 bases between them. CDR1 is SGHVS and CDR2 is FQNEAQ in the germline V gene. CDR3 length: 10 amino acids.

The CDR3 region is CASSPARGLSNEKLFF. The DNA for the CDR3 is TGTGCCAGCAGCCCAGCGAGGGGGCTGTCTAATGAAAAACTGTTTTTT. This chain connects TRBV14 to TRBJ1-4, with 7 bases matching TRBD1. Germline V gives CDR1 SGHDN, CDR2 FVKESK. V lost 4 bases and J lost 3; bases outside the gene matches: 8. The CDR3 sequence is 16 residues long.

This clone has only a few counts. This chain joins TRBV7-6 and TRBJ2-1, with D perhaps matching TRBD1 (5 bases). This CDR3 is 13 amino acids long. The V end lost 3 bases, the J end lost 5 bases, and 8 bases lay between the germline ends. Germline lookup yields CDR1 SGHVS and CDR2 FNYEAQ. CDR3 bases: TGTGCCAGCAGCTTTAGGGGTAACAATGAGCAGTTCTTC. This sequence encodes CASSFRGNNEQFF.

This clone has more than one count but fewer than ten. This chain connects TRBV5-6 to TRBJ1-5; D remains ambiguous. Germline V gives CDR1 SGHDT, CDR2 YYEEEE. This CDR3 contains 13 residues. V was cut by 2 bases and J by 9 bases, with 12 bases left in between. The CDR3: CASSFMTAGPQHF. As DNA, the CDR3 is TGTGCCAGCAGCTTTATGACCGCAGGGCCCCAGCATTTT.

The rearrangement links TRBV7-9 to TRBJ2-1, with D perhaps matching TRBD1 or TRBD2 (6 bases each). The CDR3 length is 16 residues. Trimming pared 1 base from V and 4 bases from J, leaving 14 bases between. Germline loops: CDR1 SEHNR, CDR2 FQNEAQ (reference sequence). CDR3 residues: CASSLVWGAKYNEQFF. The CDR3 DNA sequence: TGTGCCAGCAGCTTAGTGTGGGGGGCCAAATACAATGAGCAGTTCTTC.

For this clone: Other nucleotide sequences in the sample specify the same CDR3. The rearrangement links TRBV9 to TRBJ2-5, with 14 bases aligning to TRBD2. Trimming took 0 bases from V and 2 from J; bases not matched to a gene: 3. The CDR3 runs 17 residues. The germline V gene has CDR1 SGDLS and CDR2 YYNGEE. CDR3 sequence (DNA): TGTGCCAGCAGCGTAGGACTAGCGGGAGGGGGTCAAGAGACCCAGTACTTC. Translation gives CASSVGLAGGGQETQYF. Drawing the rest from reference TRBV9 and TRBJ2-5, the complete variable domain is DSGVTQTPKHLITATGQRVTLRCSPRSGDLSVYWYQQSLDQGLQFLIQYYNGEERAKGNILERFSAQQFPDLHSELNLSSLELGDSALYFCASSVGLAGGGQETQYFGPGTRLLVL.

This clone was counted at least ten times. In the same sample, other DNA sequences code for this CDR3. This chain links TRBV5-6 with TRBJ2-3; D is uncertain. The CDR3 covers 11 residues. Deletions cut 0 bases from V and 5 bases from J, with 1 base between. Germline CDR1 SGHDT, CDR2 YYEEEE. The CDR3 here is CASSLGDTQYF. The CDR3 bases are TGTGCCAGCAGCTTGGGAGATACGCAGTATTTT. Variable domain in full (rest from reference TRBV5-6 and TRBJ2-3): DAGVTQSPTHLIKTRGQQVTLRCSPKSGHDTVSWYQQALGQGPQFIFQYYEEEERQRGNFPDRFSGHQFPNYSSELNVNALLLGDSALYLCASSLGDTQYFGPGTRLTVL.

Worth noting for this clone: At one boundary the junction diverges from the germline segment, which might be a read error. The chain is built from TRBV6-1 and TRBJ2-7; TRBD2 matches at 13 bases. In germline, CDR1 is MNHNS, CDR2 SASEGT. This CDR3 region has 18 residues. CDR3 sequence (DNA): TGTGCCATCAGTGGTACTAGCGGGAGGGCCGGGGGAACCTACGAGCAGTACTTC. Encoded protein: CAISGTSGRAGGTYEQYF.

This clone has ten or more counts. The V call is TRBV7-8, the J call TRBJ2-5, with a tentative D call TRBD1 (6 bases). Deletions cut 4 bases from V and 5 bases from J, with 17 bases between. CDR3 length: 15 residues. CDR1 and CDR2 from the germline V gene are SGHVS and FQNEAQ. CDR3 protein: CASSSPYTGLETQYF. The CDR3 DNA reads as TGTGCCAGCAGCTCCCCCTACACAGGGTTGGAGACCCAGTACTTC. The full variable domain, rest sourced from reference TRBV7-8 and TRBJ2-5, is GAGVSQSPRYKVAKRGQDVALRCDPISGHVSLFWYQQALGQGPEFLTYFQNEAQLDKSGLPSDRFFAERPEGSVSTLKIQRTQQEDSAVYLCASSSPYTGLETQYFGPGTRLLVL.

The gene calls are TRBV19 and TRBJ2-2; 7 bases align to TRBD2. The length of the CDR3 is 13 residues. V was pared by 3 bases and J by 7 bases, with 2 bases of the junction left unmatched. The V gene's germline CDR1 is LNHDA and CDR2 SQIVND (reference sequence). The CDR3 is CASSMGGCGELFF. CDR3 coding DNA: TGTGCCAGTAGTATGGGGGGGTGCGGGGAGCTGTTTTTT.

There are a few counts of this clone. The chain couples TRBV10-3 to TRBJ1-2; TRBD1 aligns across 9 bases. The CDR3 runs to 14 residues. V gave up 3 bases and J gave up 5 bases; unmatched junction bases: 4. From germline, CDR1 is ENHRY and CDR2 SYGVKD. CDR3 bases: TGTGCCATCAGTGACTCGGGACAGGGTTATGGCTACACCTTC. This sequence encodes CAISDSGQGYGYTF.

This clone came up a few times. The chain recombines TRBV4-1 with TRBJ2-1; D is unresolved. CDR1 is MGHRA, CDR2 YSYEKL, per germline. Trimming took 0 bases from V and 5 from J, leaving 17 bases between them. This CDR3 region has 17 residues. CDR3 nucleotide sequence: TGCGCCAGCAGCCAAGATTTTGCCGGAGTTCGGGACAATGAGCAGTTCTTC. The encoded protein is CASSQDFAGVRDNEQFF.

This clone was detected only a few times. The V gene is TRBV4-3, the J gene TRBJ2-4; TRBD2 agrees at 7 bases. The CDR3 loop spans 17 amino acids. The V segment lost 4 bases and the J segment 0 bases; nucleotides outside the gene matches: 9. Per the germline V gene, CDR1 is LGHNA and CDR2 is YSLEER. The CDR3 region is CASSPGGGRLAKNIQYF. The CDR3, as DNA: TGCGCCAGCAGCCCGGGGGGAGGGCGATTAGCCAAAAACATTCAGTACTTC.

The V and J genes are TRBV7-9 and TRBJ1-4, with 11 bases that match TRBD1. The CDR3 totals 15 residues. Germline values: CDR1 SEHNR, CDR2 FQNEAQ (reference sequence). V lost 5 bases, J lost 7 bases, and 6 bases stayed unmatched. Here the CDR3 DNA reads TGTGCCAGCAGCACCGGACAGGGGGCCGGTGAAAAACTGTTTTTT. The encoded protein is CASSTGQGAGEKLFF.

This clone was found a few times. The chain employs TRBV7-9 and TRBJ2-5; no clear D. V lost 5 bases, J lost 1 base, and 14 bases lay in between. CDR3 length equals 15 residues. The germline gives CDR1 SEHNR, CDR2 FQNEAQ (reference sequence). Here the CDR3 reads CASSPKTRIQETQYF. CDR3 nucleotides: TGTGCCAGCAGCCCAAAAACAAGGATCCAAGAGACCCAGTACTTC.

This chain uses TRBV7-3 with TRBJ2-2; D tentatively reads TRBD1 or TRBD2 (5 bases each). The V end lost 5 bases, the J end lost 1 base, and 11 bases lay between the germline ends. The germline V gene has CDR1 SGHTA and CDR2 FQGTGA. The CDR3 is 15 amino acids. This CDR3 reads CASSPRDGNTGELFF. For the CDR3, the DNA is TGTGCCAGCAGCCCCCGGGACGGGAACACCGGGGAGCTGTTTTTT.

In this sample, this clone turned up many times. This rearrangement joins TRBV19 to TRBJ1-2; TRBD1 might be the D (6 bases). Germline V gene sequence: CDR1 LNHDA, CDR2 SQIVND (reference sequence). The CDR3 spans 12 residues. V was cut by 5 bases and J by 2 bases, with 6 bases left in between. CDR3 sequence: CASSGTNYGYTF. The CDR3 region has the DNA TGTGCCAGTAGTGGGACAAACTATGGCTACACCTTC. Full variable domain (missing parts from reference TRBV19 and TRBJ1-2): DGGITQSPKYLFRKEGQNVTLSCEQNLNHDAMYWYRQDPGQGLRLIYYSQIVNDFQKGDIAEGYSVSREKKESFPLTVTSAQKNPTAFYLCASSGTNYGYTFGSGTRLTVV.

This clone was recorded many times. V gene TRBV11-2 combines with J gene TRBJ2-5; perhaps TRBD2 as D (6 bases). The CDR3 runs to 13 residues. Trimming shortened V by 3 bases and J by 5 bases, and 10 bases separated the two germline ends. Germline lookup yields CDR1 SGHAT and CDR2 FQNNGV. CDR3 DNA sequence: TGTGCCAGCAGCTTTGTTGGGGGGGAGACCCAGTACTTC. This translates into CASSFVGGETQYF.

CDR3 protein: CASSFRVMGGCGYTF. The CDR3 DNA sequence: TGTGCCAGCAGCTTTAGGGTTATGGGGGGCTGTGGCTACACCTTC. The V call is TRBV21-1, the J call TRBJ1-2. TRBV21-1 is designated a pseudogene. The CDR3 covers 15 residues.

The rearrangement joins TRBV19 to TRBJ2-1; D is perhaps TRBD1 or TRBD2 (5 bases each). V was trimmed by 3 bases and J by 0 bases, leaving 12 bases between them. CDR1 and CDR2 (germline): LNHDA, SQIVND (reference sequence). The CDR3 runs to 16 residues. As DNA, the CDR3 is TGTGCCAGTAGTATCCGACCGGGACGCTCCTACAATGAGCAGTTCTTC. Translation gives CASSIRPGRSYNEQFF.